This record concerns one T cell receptor beta chain sequence. This sample stems from a study of blood T cell repertoires in COVID-19. Produced via immunoSEQ multiplex PCR; TCRdb's table is partial and in-frame only. The top ten clones hold more than 6% of a sample with approximately 280,000 clones, roughly 90% of them seen once. J lost 6 bases, V lost 2 bases, and 6 bases had no gene match. Germline-derived CDR1 and CDR2 are MNHEY and SVGAGI. The length of the CDR3 is 14 residues. The sequencing sample was made of peripheral blood. This chain uses TRBV6-5 with TRBJ1-1, with 7 bases identical to TRBD1. The sequence was obtained from a woman aged 25 to 39 with COVID-19, enrolled during active disease. DNA of the CDR3: TGTGCCAGCAGTTACACTATAGGGGGCCCTGAAGCTTTCTTT. It translates to CASSYTIGGPEAFF.